What follows are 24 T cell receptor beta chains derived from one specimen sequenced in a study of blood T cell repertoires in COVID-19 (dated by TCRdb to 2020 to 2022). Library preparation employed the immunoSEQ multiplex PCR assay. Entries here come from immuneACCESS through TCRdb and include only in-frame sequences with V and J called. Some clones fail to appear in such tables; in the studies checked, an unresolved V gene covers under half of the shortfall, and the cause of the remainder is unknown. The sample includes nearly 300,000 clones, with around 84% observed a single time. The ten largest make up about 1.6% of the sample. The sequenced material came from peripheral blood. The receptors were sampled from a human donor with COVID-19, enrolled during active disease. The donor label of this sample is uncertain.

The chain recombines TRBV6-6 with TRBJ2-2, with 11 bases matching TRBD2. Per the germline V gene, CDR1 is MNHNY and CDR2 is SVGAGI (reference sequence). The J segment lost 9 bases and the V segment lost 8 bases, leaving 8 bases of the junction unmatched. This CDR3 comprises 14 residues. The CDR3 is CASETSGSVRELFF. Here the CDR3 DNA reads TGTGCCAGCGAAACTAGCGGGAGTGTCCGGGAGCTGTTTTTT.

CDR3 loop: CASSQGTSEYNEQFF. Here the CDR3 DNA reads TGTGCCAGCAGCCAAGGGACTAGCGAGTACAATGAGCAGTTCTTC. The chain uses TRBV3-1 (or the pseudogene TRBV3-2) and TRBJ2-1, with 9 nucleotides matching TRBD2. The V gene's germline CDR1 is LGHDT and CDR2 YNNKEL (reference sequence). This CDR3 comprises 15 residues. V lost 1 base, J lost 4 bases, and 2 bases stayed unmatched.

The genes are TRBV10-3 and TRBJ1-4; the match to TRBD1 covers 10 bases. The J segment lost 0 bases and the V segment lost 10 bases, leaving 8 bases of the junction unmatched. The CDR3 runs to 16 residues. Germline values: CDR1 ENHRY, CDR2 SYGVKD. CDR3 amino acids: CATMDRGISTNEKLFF. DNA of the CDR3: TGTGCCACGATGGACAGGGGGATTTCAACTAATGAAAAACTGTTTTTT.

J is TRBJ2-5 and V is TRBV5-1, with TRBD1 as a possible D gene (5 bases). Germline loops: CDR1 SGHRS, CDR2 YFSETQ. V lost 1 base, J lost 2 bases, and 12 bases lay in between. The CDR3 covers 15 residues. The CDR3 nucleotides are TGCGCCAGCAGCTTGTTGCAGGGTACTCAAGAGACCCAGTACTTC. Translating it yields CASSLLQGTQETQYF.

This sequence joins TRBV30 and TRBJ2-7; 9 bases align to TRBD1. CDR3 size: 14 residues. V lost 2 bases, J lost 3 bases, and 5 bases stayed unmatched. Germline CDR1 GTSNPN, CDR2 SVGIG (reference sequence). CDR3 sequence reads: CAWSKGQGLYEQYF. Here the CDR3 DNA reads TGTGCCTGGAGTAAGGGACAGGGCCTCTACGAGCAGTACTTC.

This clone was seen only once. This rearrangement joins TRBV5-1 to TRBJ2-1, with 9 bases identical to TRBD2. The CDR3 loop spans 16 amino acids. CDR1 is SGHRS and CDR2 is YFSETQ in the germline V gene. The J segment lost 4 bases and the V segment lost 4 bases, leaving 9 bases of the junction unmatched. The CDR3 DNA reads as TGCGCCAGCAGCCAACTGACTAGCGGAGGATACAATGAGCAGTTCTTC. Residues: CASSQLTSGGYNEQFF.

The V gene is TRBV3-1 (or the pseudogene TRBV3-2), the J gene TRBJ1-2; TRBD1 matches 7 bases. In germline, CDR1 is LGHDT, CDR2 YNNKEL (reference sequence). This CDR3 has 15 residues. V lost 5 bases and J lost 6; bases outside the gene matches: 12. DNA of the CDR3: TGTGCCAGCAGCGACCCCACGACAGGGCGAAATGGCTACACCTTC. Translating gives CASSDPTTGRNGYTF.

The V and J genes are TRBV24-1 and TRBJ2-1; possible D gene TRBD1, 6 bases. The CDR3 sequence is 13 residues long. Germline V CDR1 and CDR2: KGHDR, SFDVKD. Trimming pared 6 bases from V and 9 bases from J, leaving 14 bases between. The DNA of the CDR3 is TGTGCCACCAGTCCCAGGGGCTTAAGTGAGCAGTTCTTC. Translation: CATSPRGLSEQFF.

The gene calls are TRBV12-3 or TRBV12-4 and TRBJ2-7, with D hard to call. The CDR3 is made up of 12 amino acids. V was clipped by 1 base and J by 6 bases, with 7 bases between them. The DNA for the CDR3 is TGTGCCAGCAGTTTAGTTGTCTCCGAGCAGTACTTC. Residues: CASSLVVSEQYF.

The rearrangement uses TRBV19 and TRBJ2-5; 10 nucleotides align to TRBD2. This CDR3 spans 18 amino acids. CDR1 LNHDA and CDR2 SQIVND come from the germline V gene (reference sequence). V shed 3 bases and J 4 bases; nucleotides not matched to a gene: 14. The CDR3 loop reads CASSMFHSGRALGETQYF. In nucleotides, the CDR3 is TGTGCCAGTAGTATGTTCCACAGCGGGAGGGCCCTCGGAGAGACCCAGTACTTC.

This clone has only a few counts. V usage is TRBV5-1 and J usage is TRBJ1-3, with D possibly being TRBD1 (6 bases). This CDR3 region has 14 residues. V was cut by 1 base and J by 8 bases, with 13 bases left in between. The germline V gene encodes CDR1 SGHRS and CDR2 YFSETQ. The CDR3 is CASSLSGDEDTIYF. The CDR3 coding sequence is TGCGCCAGCAGCTTGTCAGGGGACGAAGACACCATATATTTT.

This rearrangement joins TRBV6-5 to TRBJ2-3, with 7 bases lining up with TRBD1. The J segment lost 3 bases and the V segment lost 4 bases, leaving 7 bases of the junction unmatched. CDR3 size: 15 residues. From germline, CDR1 is MNHEY and CDR2 SVGAGI. CDR3 DNA: TGTGCCAGCAGTTCACCAGGACAGGCTACAGATACGCAGTATTTT. This codes for CASSSPGQATDTQYF.

This rearrangement joins TRBV30 to TRBJ1-2; TRBD1 matches at 8 bases. Trimming at V came to 4 bases and at J to 3 bases, leaving 7 bases not matched to a gene. CDR1 is GTSNPN and CDR2 is SVGIG in the germline V gene (reference sequence). There are 14 residues in the CDR3. The DNA for the CDR3 is TGTGCCTGGACCCCGGGACAGGTGTACTATGGCTACACCTTC. This sequence encodes CAWTPGQVYYGYTF.

This rearrangement joins TRBV6-5 to TRBJ2-5; TRBD2 is a possible D gene (6 bases). V shed 2 bases and J shed 5 bases, with 12 bases lying between them. Germline CDR1 reads MNHEY; CDR2 reads SVGAGI. The CDR3 totals 14 residues. The CDR3 sequence: CASSYAVAEETQYF. The CDR3 coding sequence is TGTGCCAGCAGTTACGCCGTAGCGGAGGAGACCCAGTACTTC.

The table lists this clone with many counts. The CDR3 DNA reads as TGTGCCAGCAGCGTAAGCGGGAGCTTGGAGACCCAGTACTTC. It translates to CASSVSGSLETQYF. V usage is TRBV9 and J usage is TRBJ2-5; 8 nucleotides line up with TRBD2. Unmatched junction bases numbered 4, after V lost 1 base and J lost 5 bases. The CDR3 has 14 residues. CDR1 and CDR2 (germline): SGDLS, YYNGEE.

V gene TRBV6-2 or TRBV6-3 combines with J gene TRBJ1-1, with D unclear. Trimming took 2 bases from V and 3 from J, leaving 16 bases between them. The CDR3 consists of 16 residues. CDR1 MNHEY and CDR2 SVGEGT come from the germline V gene. The CDR3 is CASSYPSRGIDTEAFF. The CDR3 nucleotides read TGTGCCAGCAGTTACCCCAGTAGAGGGATCGACACTGAAGCTTTCTTT.

This clone was seen a handful of times. The CDR3 coding sequence is TGTGCCAGCACACCCACATCCACGGACACCTATGGCTACACCTTC. Its protein is CASTPTSTDTYGYTF. The chain has TRBV6-5 and TRBJ1-2; TRBD1 is a possible D gene (5 bases). The CDR3 spans 15 residues. Looked up from germline, CDR1 is MNHEY and CDR2 is SVGAGI. V lost 7 bases and J lost 4, with 19 bases in between.

This chain links TRBV18 with TRBJ1-5; no clear D. The germline V and J ends were trimmed by 4 bases and 5 bases, with 12 bases remaining between them. This CDR3 contains 14 residues. The V gene's germline CDR1 is KGHSH and CDR2 LQKENI. The CDR3 bases are TGTGCCAGCTCACAAAGGACTGACGATCAGCCCCAGCATTTT. Amino acid sequence: CASSQRTDDQPQHF.

V usage is TRBV30 and J usage is TRBJ1-2; 7 bases map to TRBD1. Germline CDR1 and CDR2: GTSNPN and SVGIG (reference sequence). This CDR3 has 13 residues. Germline trimming cut 1 base from V and 6 bases from J; bases unmatched to any gene: 5. The CDR3 spells CAWSGTGGDGYTF. CDR3 sequence (DNA): TGTGCCTGGAGTGGGACAGGCGGTGATGGCTACACCTTC.

The rearrangement uses TRBV29-1 and TRBJ2-1, with unresolved D. The length of the CDR3 is 12 residues. Germline CDR1 is SQVTM and CDR2 is ANQGSEA. With 0 bases removed from V and 7 bases from J, the gap between germline ends came to 7 bases. CDR3 loop: CSVEEERNEQFF. CDR3 coding DNA: TGCAGCGTTGAAGAGGAGAGAAATGAGCAGTTCTTC.

The J gene is TRBJ1-6, the V gene TRBV30; TRBD1 agrees at 12 bases. This CDR3 has 16 amino acids. The J segment lost 9 bases and the V segment lost 3 bases, leaving 9 bases of the junction unmatched. The germline CDR1 and CDR2 sequences are GTSNPN and SVGIG (reference sequence). The CDR3 here is CAWRLTGTGGSSPLHF. Here the CDR3 DNA reads TGTGCCTGGAGGCTTACCGGGACAGGGGGCAGTTCACCCCTCCACTTT.

The rearrangement joins TRBV30 to TRBJ2-1, with a weak D call TRBD2 (5 bases). V lost 7 bases to trimming and J lost 2 bases, with 12 bases between them. Germline V CDR1 and CDR2: GTSNPN, SVGIG (reference sequence). The CDR3 sequence is 13 residues long. As DNA, the CDR3 is TGTGCCTTGGAGGCACTCACCTACAATGAGCAGTTCTTC. Its protein is CALEALTYNEQFF.

The chain carries TRBV7-9 and TRBJ1-3, with a weak D call TRBD1 (5 bases). Germline V gene sequence: CDR1 SEHNR, CDR2 FQNEAQ (reference sequence). The CDR3 is 17 residues long. The V end lost 5 bases, the J end lost 0 bases, and 17 bases lay between the germline ends. This CDR3 is CASSLGGVVLSGNTIYF. In nucleotides, the CDR3 is TGTGCCAGCAGCCTGGGGGGAGTCGTACTCTCTGGAAACACCATATATTTT.

This clone was seen a handful of times. The gene calls are TRBV7-3 and TRBJ1-3; TRBD1 matches at 7 bases. Germline V gene data show CDR1 as SGHTA and CDR2 as FQGTGA. CDR3 length equals 15 residues. Trimming cost V 5 bases and J 2 bases; bases outside gene matches: 6. The CDR3: CASSRVTGAGNTIYF. The CDR3, as DNA: TGTGCCAGCAGCCGGGTTACAGGGGCTGGAAACACCATATATTTT.